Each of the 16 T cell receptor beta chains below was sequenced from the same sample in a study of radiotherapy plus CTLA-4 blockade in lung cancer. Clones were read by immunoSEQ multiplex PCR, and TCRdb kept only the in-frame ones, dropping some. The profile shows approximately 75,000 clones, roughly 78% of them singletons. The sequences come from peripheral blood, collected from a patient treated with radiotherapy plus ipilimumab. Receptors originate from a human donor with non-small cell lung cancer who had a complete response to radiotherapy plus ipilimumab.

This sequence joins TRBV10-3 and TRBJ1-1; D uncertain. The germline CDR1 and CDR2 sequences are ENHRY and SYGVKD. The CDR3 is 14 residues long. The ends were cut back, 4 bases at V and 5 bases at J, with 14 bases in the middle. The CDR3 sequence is CAISAGRDRTEAFF. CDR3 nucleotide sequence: TGTGCCATCAGTGCCGGGAGGGATCGGACTGAAGCTTTCTTT.

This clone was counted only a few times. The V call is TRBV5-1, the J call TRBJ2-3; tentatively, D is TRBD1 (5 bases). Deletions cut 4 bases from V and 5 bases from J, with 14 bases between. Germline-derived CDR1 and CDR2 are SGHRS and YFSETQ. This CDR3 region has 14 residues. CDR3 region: CASSPGKGQDTQYF. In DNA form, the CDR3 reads TGCGCCAGCAGCCCTGGGAAGGGGCAAGATACGCAGTATTTT.

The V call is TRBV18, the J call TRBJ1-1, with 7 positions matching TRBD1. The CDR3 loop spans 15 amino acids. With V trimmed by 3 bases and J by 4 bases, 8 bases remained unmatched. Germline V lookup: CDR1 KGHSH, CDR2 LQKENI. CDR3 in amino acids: CASSPARGQGTEAFF. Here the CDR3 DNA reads TGTGCCAGCTCACCGGCAAGGGGGCAAGGCACTGAAGCTTTCTTT. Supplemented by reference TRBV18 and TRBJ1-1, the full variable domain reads NAGVMQNPRHLVRRRGQEARLRCSPMKGHSHVYWYRQLPEEGLKFMVYLQKENIIDESGMPKERFSAEFPKEGPSILRIQQVVRGDSAAYFCASSPARGQGTEAFFGQGTRLTVV.

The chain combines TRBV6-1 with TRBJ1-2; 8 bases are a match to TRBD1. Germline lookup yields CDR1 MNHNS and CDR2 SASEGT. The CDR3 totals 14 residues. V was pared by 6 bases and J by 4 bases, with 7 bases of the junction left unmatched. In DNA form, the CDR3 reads TGTGCCAGCAGAAAGACCGGGACAGGCTATGGCTACACCTTC. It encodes CASRKTGTGYGYTF.

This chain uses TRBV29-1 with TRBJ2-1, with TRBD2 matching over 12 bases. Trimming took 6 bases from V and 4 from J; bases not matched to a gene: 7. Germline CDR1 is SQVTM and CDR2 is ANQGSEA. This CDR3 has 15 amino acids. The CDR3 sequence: CSVGTSGSAYNEQFF. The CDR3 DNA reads TGCAGCGTGGGGACTAGCGGGTCCGCTTACAATGAGCAGTTCTTC.

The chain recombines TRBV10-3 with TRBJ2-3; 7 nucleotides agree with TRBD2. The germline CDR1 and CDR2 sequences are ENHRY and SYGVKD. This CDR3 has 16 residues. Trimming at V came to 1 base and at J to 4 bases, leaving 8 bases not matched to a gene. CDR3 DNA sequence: TGTGCCATCAGTGAGTTGGGCGGGAGTGGGGCAGATACGCAGTATTTT. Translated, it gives CAISELGGSGADTQYF.

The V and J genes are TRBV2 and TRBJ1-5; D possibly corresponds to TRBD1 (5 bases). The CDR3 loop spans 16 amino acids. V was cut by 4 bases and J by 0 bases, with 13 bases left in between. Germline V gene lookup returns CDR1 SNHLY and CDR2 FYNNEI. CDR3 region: CASSAEGRYSNQPQHF. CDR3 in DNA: TGTGCCAGCAGTGCAGAGGGGCGATATAGCAATCAGCCCCAGCATTTT.

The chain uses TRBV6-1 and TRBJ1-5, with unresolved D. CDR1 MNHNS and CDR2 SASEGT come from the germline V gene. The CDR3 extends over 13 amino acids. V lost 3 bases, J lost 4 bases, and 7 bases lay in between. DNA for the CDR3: TGTGCCAGCAGTGAGTTAGGGAATCAGCCCCAGCATTTT. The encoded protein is CASSELGNQPQHF.

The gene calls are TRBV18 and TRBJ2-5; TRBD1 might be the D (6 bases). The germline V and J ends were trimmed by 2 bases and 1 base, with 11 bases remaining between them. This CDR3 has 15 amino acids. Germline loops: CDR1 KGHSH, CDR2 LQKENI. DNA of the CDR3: TGTGCCAGCTCACCATTCCGGGACACCCAAGAGACCCAGTACTTC. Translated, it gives CASSPFRDTQETQYF. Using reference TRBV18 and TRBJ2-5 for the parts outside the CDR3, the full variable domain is NAGVMQNPRHLVRRRGQEARLRCSPMKGHSHVYWYRQLPEEGLKFMVYLQKENIIDESGMPKERFSAEFPKEGPSILRIQQVVRGDSAAYFCASSPFRDTQETQYFGPGTRLLVL.

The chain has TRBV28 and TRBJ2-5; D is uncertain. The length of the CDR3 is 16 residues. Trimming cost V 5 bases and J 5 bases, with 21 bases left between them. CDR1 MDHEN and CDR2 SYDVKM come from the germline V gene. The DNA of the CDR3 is TGTGCCAGCAGTCGGGCCGATGTCGGGCTCGGGGAGACCCAGTACTTC. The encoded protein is CASSRADVGLGETQYF. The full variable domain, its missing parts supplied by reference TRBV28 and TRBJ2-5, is DVKVTQSSRYLVKRTGEKVFLECVQDMDHENMFWYRQDPGLGLRLIYFSYDVKMKEKGDIPEGYSVSREKKERFSLILESASTNQTSMYLCASSRADVGLGETQYFGPGTRLLVL.

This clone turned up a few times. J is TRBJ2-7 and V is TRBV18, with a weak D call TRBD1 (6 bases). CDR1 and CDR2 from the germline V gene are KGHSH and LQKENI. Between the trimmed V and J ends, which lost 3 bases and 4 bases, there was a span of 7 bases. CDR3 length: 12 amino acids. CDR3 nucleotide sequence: TGTGCCAGCTCACCTAGGGGGTACGAGCAGTACGTC. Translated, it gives CASSPRGYEQYV.

The chain's CDR3 is CASSPSGHTDTQYF. The CDR3 DNA is TGTGCCAGCAGTCCTAGCGGCCACACAGATACGCAGTATTTT. The V and J genes are TRBV2 and TRBJ2-3, with 7 positions matching TRBD2. There are 14 residues in the CDR3. V was pared by 5 bases and J by 2 bases, with 4 bases of the junction left unmatched. The germline CDR1 and CDR2 sequences are SNHLY and FYNNEI.

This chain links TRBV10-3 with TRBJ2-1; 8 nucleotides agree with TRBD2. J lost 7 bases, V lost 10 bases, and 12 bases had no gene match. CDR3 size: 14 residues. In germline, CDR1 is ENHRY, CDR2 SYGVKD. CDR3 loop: CATGGDSGVNEQFF. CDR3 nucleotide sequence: TGTGCCACTGGGGGGGATAGCGGGGTTAATGAGCAGTTCTTC.

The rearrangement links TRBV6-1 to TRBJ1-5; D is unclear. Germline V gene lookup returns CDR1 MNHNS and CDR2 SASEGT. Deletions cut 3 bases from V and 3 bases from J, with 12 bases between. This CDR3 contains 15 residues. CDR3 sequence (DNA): TGTGCCAGCAGTGATGGGATACACTTCAATCAGCCCCAGCATTTT. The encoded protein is CASSDGIHFNQPQHF.

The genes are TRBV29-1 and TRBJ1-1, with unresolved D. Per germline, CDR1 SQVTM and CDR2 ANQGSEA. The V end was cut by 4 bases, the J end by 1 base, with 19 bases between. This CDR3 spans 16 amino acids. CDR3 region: CSVAALPGLSNTEAFF. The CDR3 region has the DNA TGCAGCGTTGCGGCTCTCCCTGGTCTCTCGAACACTGAAGCTTTCTTT.

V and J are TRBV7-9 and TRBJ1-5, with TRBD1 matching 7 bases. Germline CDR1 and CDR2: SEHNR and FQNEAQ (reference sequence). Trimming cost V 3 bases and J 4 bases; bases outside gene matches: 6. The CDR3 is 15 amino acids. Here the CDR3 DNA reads TGTGCCAGCAGCTTGGGGGACAGTCGGAATCAGCCCCAGCATTTT. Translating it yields CASSLGDSRNQPQHF. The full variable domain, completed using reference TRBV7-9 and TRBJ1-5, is DTGVSQNPRHKITKRGQNVTFRCDPISEHNRLYWYRQTLGQGPEFLTYFQNEAQLEKSRLLSDRFSAERPKGSFSTLEIQRTEQGDSAMYLCASSLGDSRNQPQHFGDGTRLSIL.